Shown below are 22 T cell receptor beta chains from a single sample sequenced in a study of T-cell memory formation after mild COVID-19. TCRdb re-analysed the 5' RACE reads in MiXCR, keeping a single row per CDR3 protein. The repertoire includes 500,000 to 600,000 distinct CDR3 sequences, 15% to 20% of them detected once, and about 12% sits in the top ten. Input material: PBMCs or a T cell subset sorted from them (not recorded which). The receptor source for this set is an adult woman who had mild COVID-19 (a few samples of this study predate the infection). Cell type and time point are not known.

The chain couples TRBV12-3 or TRBV12-4 to TRBJ1-2; D is unclear. This CDR3 spans 13 amino acids. V lost 6 bases, J lost 5 bases, and 13 bases lay in between. CDR3 sequence (DNA): TGTGCCAGCAGGGTGGACGGCGCGTATGGCTACACCTTC. Translation: CASRVDGAYGYTF.

This clonotype was counted many times. The J gene is TRBJ2-3, the V gene TRBV7-2, with 8 bases identical to TRBD1. CDR3 length: 15 residues. V was pared by 5 bases and J by 1 base, with 5 bases of the junction left unmatched. Germline-derived CDR1 and CDR2 are SGHTA and FQGNSA. CDR3 sequence (DNA): TGTGCCAGCAGCCTACAGGGGGTCGGCACAGATACGCAGTATTTT. It yields the protein CASSLQGVGTDTQYF.

In this sample, this clonotype turned up a few times. This chain joins TRBV5-1 and TRBJ2-1; 8 nucleotides line up with TRBD1. From germline, CDR1 is SGHRS and CDR2 YFSETQ. V lost 2 bases to trimming and J lost 7 bases; unmatched junction nucleotides: 8. This CDR3 is 15 amino acids long. The CDR3 reads CASSFGQGLINEQFF. CDR3 DNA sequence: TGCGCCAGCAGCTTTGGACAGGGACTCATTAATGAGCAGTTCTTC. The full variable domain, in which reference TRBV5-1 and TRBJ2-1 provide the parts outside the CDR3, is KAGVTQTPRYLIKTRGQQVTLSCSPISGHRSVSWYQQTPGQGLQFLFEYFSETQRNKGNFPGRFSGRQFSNSRSEMNVSTLELGDSALYLCASSFGQGLINEQFFGPGTRLTVL.

The chain carries TRBV6-2 or TRBV6-3 and TRBJ2-7; D call uncertain. The V end was cut by 7 bases, the J end by 4 bases, with 20 bases between. Germline V lookup: CDR1 MNHEY, CDR2 SVGEGT. The CDR3 is made up of 15 amino acids. Written as DNA, the CDR3 is TGTGCCAGCAAACTGTGGGCAACTTCTCCGTACGAGCAGTACTTC. It is translated as CASKLWATSPYEQYF.

The rearrangement links TRBV6-1 to TRBJ2-1; D is unresolved. Germline CDR1 MNHNS, CDR2 SASEGT. V dropped 3 bases and J dropped 5 bases, with 17 bases sitting between them. This CDR3 region has 16 residues. The CDR3 region is CASSEVYSLANNEQFF. CDR3 nucleotides: TGTGCCAGCAGTGAGGTCTACTCGCTGGCTAACAATGAGCAGTTCTTC.

The chain couples TRBV11-3 to TRBJ2-7; no firm D call. There are 11 residues in the CDR3. The ends were cut back, 2 bases at V and 9 bases at J, with 8 bases in the middle. Germline CDR1 and CDR2: SGHNT and YENEEA. The CDR3 region is CASSLRERQYF. The CDR3 DNA reads as TGTGCCAGCAGCTTAAGGGAACGGCAGTACTTC. Full variable domain (remainder filled in from reference TRBV11-3 and TRBJ2-7): EAGVVQSPRYKIIEKKQPVAFWCNPISGHNTLYWYLQNLGQGPELLIRYENEEAVDDSQLPKDRFSAERLKGVDSTLKIQPAELGDSAVYLCASSLRERQYFGPGTRLTVT.

This clonotype occurred a few times. The chain joins TRBV7-9 to TRBJ2-5; tentatively, D is TRBD2 (5 bases). CDR1 SEHNR and CDR2 FQNEAQ come from the germline V gene (reference sequence). The CDR3 is 16 amino acids. Trimming took off 5 bases at V and 3 bases at J, with 19 bases between the two ends. The CDR3 spells CASSPGSIAAEETQYF. The CDR3 DNA reads as TGTGCCAGCAGCCCGGGATCAATTGCTGCCGAAGAGACCCAGTACTTC.

J is TRBJ2-3 and V is TRBV12-3 or TRBV12-4, with 10 nucleotides matching TRBD2. V lost 5 bases, J lost 4 bases, and 6 bases stayed unmatched. The CDR3 runs 15 residues. The CDR3 is CASSPQREGPDTQYF. CDR3 DNA: TGTGCCAGCAGTCCCCAGCGGGAGGGCCCAGATACGCAGTATTTT.

This clonotype was seen a handful of times. V and J are TRBV5-4 and TRBJ1-1; D unclear. The CDR3 runs 16 residues. Looked up from germline, CDR1 is SGHNT and CDR2 is YYREEE (reference sequence). Trimming took 4 bases from V and 1 from J, leaving 17 bases between them. For the CDR3, the DNA is TGTGCCAGCAGCGCCCGACGCCTGGCAACGAACACTGAAGCTTTCTTT. Its protein product is CASSARRLATNTEAFF. The full variable domain, rest sourced from reference TRBV5-4 and TRBJ1-1, is ETGVTQSPTHLIKTRGQQVTLRCSSQSGHNTVSWYQQALGQGPQFIFQYYREEENGRGNFPPRFSGLQFPNYSSELNVNALELDDSALYLCASSARRLATNTEAFFGQGTRLTVV.

Ten or more counts support this clonotype. This chain uses TRBV7-6 with TRBJ2-1, with 7 bases matching TRBD1. The CDR3 length is 12 residues. Trimming removed 5 bases from V and 7 bases from J; junction bases left unmatched: 2. Germline-derived CDR1 and CDR2 are SGHVS and FNYEAQ. The CDR3 bases are TGTGCCAGCAGCAGACAGGGAAATGAGCAGTTCTTC. Amino acids: CASSRQGNEQFF. Full variable domain (rest looked up from reference TRBV7-6 and TRBJ2-1): GAGVSQSPRYKVTKRGQDVALRCDPISGHVSLYWYRQALGQGPEFLTYFNYEAQQDKSGLPNDRFSAERPEGSISTLTIQRTEQRDSAMYRCASSRQGNEQFFGPGTRLTVL.

The V and J genes are TRBV7-3 and TRBJ2-2; no clear D gene. The germline V gene encodes CDR1 SGHTA and CDR2 FQGTGA. The CDR3 contains 17 residues. V was shortened by 1 base and J by 1 base, with 13 bases between the two germline ends. The CDR3: CASSLMASRLNTGELFF. The CDR3 nucleotides are TGTGCCAGCAGCTTAATGGCGTCCAGGCTGAACACCGGGGAGCTGTTTTTT. Supplemented by reference TRBV7-3 and TRBJ2-2, the full variable domain reads GAGVSQTPSNKVTEKGKYVELRCDPISGHTALYWYRQSLGQGPEFLIYFQGTGAADDSGLPNDRFFAVRPEGSVSTLKIQRTERGDSAVYLCASSLMASRLNTGELFFGEGSRLTVL.

There are a few counts of this clonotype. In nucleotides, the CDR3 is TGTGCCAGCACCAGAGGGGGACAGGGCACTGAAGCTTTCTTT. Residues: CASTRGGQGTEAFF. V and J are TRBV12-3 or TRBV12-4 and TRBJ1-1; TRBD1 agrees at 9 bases. The junction had 7 bases not matched to a gene; V was cut back by 7 bases and J by 4 bases. This CDR3 spans 14 amino acids.

This clonotype was seen only a few times. The chain uses TRBV9 and TRBJ2-6; 7 bases agree with TRBD1. Germline-derived CDR1 and CDR2 are SGDLS and YYNGEE. The CDR3 runs 17 residues. J lost 4 bases, V lost 6 bases, and 13 bases had no gene match. CDR3 amino acids: CASTPAGGSTGANVLTF. CDR3 nucleotide sequence: TGTGCCAGCACCCCAGCAGGGGGTTCTACGGGGGCCAACGTCCTGACTTTC.

This clonotype was counted a few times. V usage is TRBV12-3 or TRBV12-4 and J usage is TRBJ1-5; weak D call: TRBD1 (6 bases). The ends were cut back, 6 bases at V and 8 bases at J, with 14 bases in the middle. CDR3 length: 13 residues. CDR3 residues: CASRGDNEKPQHF. CDR3 in DNA: TGTGCCAGCAGGGGGGACAATGAAAAGCCCCAGCATTTT.

This clonotype was detected only a few times. The V gene is TRBV13, the J gene TRBJ2-5, with 9 bases lining up with TRBD2. Germline assignment: CDR1 PRHDT and CDR2 FYEKMQ (reference sequence). V dropped 2 bases and J dropped 7; count of bases not matched to a gene: 8. This CDR3 is 15 amino acids long. The CDR3, as DNA: TGTGCCAGCAGCTTACAAGCGGGAGGCTTGGGGACCCAGTACTTC. Protein sequence: CASSLQAGGLGTQYF.

Only a few counts were recorded for this clonotype. The V call is TRBV3-1, the J call TRBJ2-7, with D unclear. Germline loops: CDR1 LGHDT, CDR2 YNNKEL (reference sequence). V was shortened by 1 base and J by 3 bases, with 7 bases between the two germline ends. The CDR3 runs to 13 residues. As DNA, the CDR3 is TGTGCCAGCAGCCAAGTGAACTTCTACGAGCAGTACTTC. The encoded protein is CASSQVNFYEQYF.

Written as DNA, the CDR3 is TGCAGCGTTAAGGGTGGTTCCGGGGAGCTGTTTTTT. Its translation is CSVKGGSGELFF. The chain is built from TRBV29-1 and TRBJ2-2; D gene unclear. Trimming pared 5 bases from V and 6 bases from J, leaving 10 bases between. The CDR3 totals 12 residues. The V gene's germline CDR1 is SQVTM and CDR2 ANQGSEA.

V and J are TRBV2 and TRBJ2-5; D gene unclear. Germline CDR1 SNHLY, CDR2 FYNNEI. V dropped 1 base and J dropped 4 bases, with 4 bases sitting between them. The CDR3 has 12 residues. The CDR3 DNA reads TGTGCCAGCAGTGAAGGAGTAGAGACCCAGTACTTC. It translates to CASSEGVETQYF.

This clonotype was found once. The rearrangement uses TRBV4-1 and TRBJ1-5, with 8 nucleotides matching TRBD1. CDR3 length: 14 amino acids. The germline V gene encodes CDR1 MGHRA and CDR2 YSYEKL. V lost 5 bases and J lost 9; bases outside the gene matches: 9. The CDR3 coding sequence is TGCGCCAGCAGCTCAGGGGGCCCACAGAGGCCCCAGCATTTT. Translation: CASSSGGPQRPQHF.

V and J are TRBV12-5 and TRBJ2-3; 7 positions match TRBD2. This CDR3 has 15 amino acids. Per germline, CDR1 LGHNT and CDR2 FRNRAP. The V and J ends lost 5 bases and 1 base, in that order; junction bases with no gene match: 6. Written as DNA, the CDR3 is TGTGCTAGTGGTACGCGGGAGTGGGGCACAGATACGCAGTATTTT. Translation: CASGTREWGTDTQYF.

In its sample, this clonotype was seen many times. One end of the junction varies from germline; a read error may be responsible. The chain carries TRBV4-1 and TRBJ1-1; D not certain. The germline CDR1 and CDR2 sequences are MGHRA and YSYEKL. This CDR3 comprises 13 residues. The CDR3 loop is CASSQGVGTEAFF. For the CDR3, the DNA is TGTGCCAGCAGCCAAGGCGTGGGCACTGAAGCTTTCTTT.

The rearrangement links TRBV12-3 or TRBV12-4 to TRBJ1-2; no clear D. Trimming took 4 bases from V and 8 from J, leaving 11 bases between them. The CDR3 totals 12 residues. The CDR3 here is CASSSALDGYTF. DNA for the CDR3: TGTGCCAGCAGTTCGGCGCTGGACGGCTACACCTTC.